One and the same sample provided the 5 T cell receptor beta chains below, sequenced in a study of cytomegalovirus exposure and HLA in healthy donors. Sequenced by immunoSEQ multiplex PCR; TCRdb stores in-frame clones only, minus some. In the table there are roughly 110,000 clones, 88% of which are singletons. The sequencing sample was made of PBMCs. These receptors came from a woman in her late teens or twenties in good health and CMV-seropositive.

The chain combines TRBV14 with TRBJ2-7, with 8 positions matching TRBD1. The CDR3 contains 16 residues. After removal of 2 bases from V and 3 bases from J, the junction contained 9 bases not matched to a gene. Germline assignment: CDR1 SGHDN and CDR2 FVKESK. The CDR3 protein is CASSQLGTGKNYEQYF. The CDR3 DNA reads TGTGCCAGCAGCCAACTCGGGACAGGAAAAAACTACGAGCAGTACTTC.

The chain uses TRBV6-5 and TRBJ1-2; unclear D gene. This CDR3 spans 15 amino acids. Trimming took 7 bases from V and 7 from J, leaving 22 bases between them. In germline, CDR1 is MNHEY, CDR2 SVGAGI. As DNA, the CDR3 is TGTGCCAGCAATCCCTCGGTCGGGGTTGATGTTGGCTACACCTTC. Amino acids: CASNPSVGVDVGYTF.

The chain joins TRBV28 to TRBJ1-2; no clear D. This CDR3 comprises 14 residues. In germline, CDR1 is MDHEN, CDR2 SYDVKM. The ends were cut back, 3 bases at V and 4 bases at J, with 12 bases in the middle. The CDR3 nucleotides read TGTGCCAGCAGTTTTTCCGCAGGAACCTATGGCTACACCTTC. This sequence encodes CASSFSAGTYGYTF.

This rearrangement joins TRBV27 to TRBJ1-5; possible D gene TRBD1, 6 bases. Germline assignment: CDR1 MNHEY and CDR2 SMNVEV (reference sequence). Trimming cost V 6 bases and J 7 bases, with 13 bases left between them. This CDR3 spans 13 amino acids. CDR3 in amino acids: CASSQGLRQPQHF. CDR3 coding DNA: TGTGCCAGCAGCCAGGGGTTGCGGCAGCCCCAGCATTTT.

The V gene is TRBV27, the J gene TRBJ2-7; 10 nucleotides align to TRBD2. Germline-derived CDR1 and CDR2 are MNHEY and SMNVEV (reference sequence). This CDR3 is built from 14 residues. V was pared by 2 bases and J by 4 bases, with 2 bases of the junction left unmatched. This CDR3 is CASSLASGSYEQYF. The CDR3 nucleotides are TGTGCCAGCAGTTTAGCTAGCGGGAGTTACGAGCAGTACTTC.